This T cell receptor beta chain was obtained from a study of shared clonotypes between healthy human individuals. Study-wide background: Researchers drew samples from a couple of women and a few men aged 18 to 49.

Assay: immunoSEQ multiplex PCR; the TCRdb copy retains only in-frame clones and omits some. The sample consists of about 520,000 clones, 95% to 97% of them appearing once. J gave up 2 bases and V 4 bases, and 7 bases lay outside the gene matches. Germline V gene data show CDR1 as SGHVS and CDR2 as FQNEAQ. This CDR3 has 15 residues. This TCR came from a woman in her 30s in good health. Sequencing was performed on naive CD4+ T cells sorted from blood. Stated subset: CD45RA+ positively selected. J is TRBJ2-7 and V is TRBV7-8; 8 nucleotides align to TRBD2. CDR3 sequence reads: CASSYGSGSPYEQYF. CDR3 nucleotides: TGTGCCAGCAGCTACGGGAGCGGGAGTCCCTACGAGCAGTACTTC.